The rows below give T cell receptor beta chains drawn from one sample of a study of blood T cell repertoires in COVID-19. Generated by immunoSEQ multiplex PCR, the TCRdb table keeps only in-frame clones and is missing some. The sample holds 200,000 to 250,000 clones, approximately 84% seen once. Sequencing was carried out using peripheral blood. Source of these receptors: a man aged 50-60 years who had recovered from COVID-19. CDR3s include the opening cysteine and the closing phenylalanine or tryptophan. Each record gives: CDR3 length, V gene, J gene, clone size, D gene, CDR3 protein, CDR3 DNA. D genes are given only for firm matches. Clone size appears in some rows only: once, few, many, or a class for an expanded clone.

16,TRBV18,TRBJ2-3,NA,TRBD1,CASSPPATGVPDTQYF,TGTGCCAGCTCACCACCTGCGACAGGGGTTCCCGATACGCAGTATTTT
16,TRBV11-3,TRBJ1-1,NA,TRBD1,CASSATGTGKNTEAFF,TGTGCCAGCAGCGCTACCGGGACAGGGAAGAACACTGAAGCTTTCTTT
13,TRBV18,TRBJ1-1,once,NA,CASSPRPDTEAFF,TGTGCCAGCTCACCGAGGCCCGACACTGAAGCTTTCTTT
15,TRBV28,TRBJ1-6,NA,NA,CASRLDSTYNSPLHF,TGTGCCAGCAGGCTTGACAGTACATATAATTCACCCCTCCACTTT
15,TRBV27,TRBJ2-2,NA,NA,CASRSWSGETGELFF,TGTGCCTCCCGGAGTTGGTCCGGGGAGACCGGGGAGCTGTTTTTT
15,TRBV5-1,TRBJ2-2,NA,NA,CASSLGQSNTGELFF,TGCGCCAGCAGCTTGGGACAGTCGAACACCGGGGAGCTGTTTTTT
15,TRBV25-1,TRBJ2-1,NA,TRBD2,CASSTSGPVWDEQFF,TGTGCCAGCAGTACTAGCGGGCCGGTCTGGGATGAGCAGTTCTTC
17,TRBV7-8,TRBJ2-3,NA,NA,CASRPMRGQSGTDTQYF,TGTGCCAGCAGGCCGATGCGGGGTCAATCGGGCACAGATACGCAGTATTTT
15,TRBV28,TRBJ2-3,NA,TRBD2,CASRTPSGSTDTQYF,TGTGCCAGCAGAACCCCTAGCGGTAGCACAGATACGCAGTATTTT
12,TRBV10-2,TRBJ2-5,NA,TRBD2,CASNPGGETQYF,TGCGCCAGCAACCCGGGGGGGGAGACCCAGTACTTC
18,TRBV19,TRBJ1-5,NA,NA,CASSIGYGSAPTNQPQHF,TGTGCCAGTAGTATCGGGTATGGGTCAGCCCCGACGAATCAGCCCCAGCATTTT
15,TRBV28,TRBJ2-7,NA,TRBD2,CARRQSGMSSYEQYF,TGTGCCAGGCGCCAAAGCGGGATGAGCTCCTACGAGCAGTACTTC
20,TRBV7-2,TRBJ2-5,NA,TRBD1,CASSLALSGPFRTGGEPQYF,TGTGCCAGCAGCTTAGCGCTTTCCGGGCCTTTCCGGACAGGGGGCGAACCCCAGTACTTC
15,TRBV10-1,TRBJ2-1,NA,NA,CASSEMSSSYNEQFF,TGCGCCAGCAGTGAGATGTCTAGCTCCTACAATGAGCAGTTCTTC
15,TRBV30,TRBJ1-5,NA,NA,CAWSVRYRGNQPQHF,TGTGCCTGGAGTGTACGGTACAGGGGCAATCAGCCCCAGCATTTT
15,TRBV27,TRBJ2-7,few,TRBD2,CASSSSGLAESEQYF,TGTGCCAGCAGTTCGTCGGGACTAGCGGAATCAGAGCAGTACTTC
14,TRBV5-1,TRBJ1-1,NA,NA,CASSLGHPNTEAFF,TGCGCCAGCAGCTTGGGACACCCGAACACTGAAGCTTTCTTT
12,TRBV6-5,TRBJ2-5,NA,TRBD1,CASSWDRETQYF,TGTGCCAGCAGTTGGGACAGGGAGACCCAGTACTTC
15,TRBV27,TRBJ2-1,NA,TRBD2,CASSPYAGGPNEQFF,TGTGCCAGCAGTCCATACGCGGGAGGGCCCAATGAGCAGTTCTTC
15,TRBV19,TRBJ2-3,NA,NA,CASSIGGVVTDTQYF,TGTGCCAGTAGTATAGGGGGAGTAGTGACAGATACGCAGTATTTT
15,TRBV20-1,TRBJ2-2,NA,NA,CSASDRGRTTGELFF,TGCAGTGCTAGTGATCGGGGGAGGACAACCGGGGAGCTGTTTTTT
13,TRBV7-2,TRBJ2-7,once,TRBD1,CASSRGQGYEQYF,TGTGCCAGCAGCAGGGGACAGGGTTACGAGCAGTACTTC
13,TRBV7-9,TRBJ2-1,NA,TRBD1,CASWRQGLDEQFF,TGTGCCAGCTGGCGACAGGGTCTCGATGAGCAGTTCTTC
16,TRBV15,TRBJ1-4,NA,TRBD1,CATSRDRAPGDEKLFF,TGTGCCACCAGCAGGGACAGGGCTCCGGGAGATGAAAAACTGTTTTTT
17,TRBV4-1,TRBJ1-2,NA,TRBD1,CASSQEPHRGLFYGYTF,TGCGCCAGCAGCCAAGAGCCCCACAGGGGCCTGTTCTATGGCTACACCTTC
13,TRBV7-9,TRBJ2-3,NA,NA,CASSLVSKDTQYF,TGTGCCAGCAGCTTAGTTAGTAAAGATACGCAGTATTTT
13,TRBV5-1,TRBJ1-1,NA,NA,CASSLVSLAEAFF,TGCGCCAGCAGCTTGGTCAGTTTGGCTGAAGCTTTCTTT
13,TRBV30,TRBJ2-7,NA,TRBD1,CAWSAQGGYEQYF,TGTGCCTGGAGTGCACAGGGGGGCTACGAGCAGTACTTC
13,TRBV19,TRBJ1-6,NA,NA,CASKSSGKSPLHF,TGTGCCAGTAAATCTTCAGGGAAATCACCCCTCCACTTT
14,TRBV18,TRBJ2-7,NA,TRBD1,CASSPRDRGYEQYF,TGTGCCAGCTCACCGAGGGACAGGGGCTACGAGCAGTACTTC
14,TRBV28,TRBJ1-5,NA,NA,CASSLSPLNQPQHF,TGTGCCAGCAGCCTCTCTCCCCTAAATCAGCCCCAGCATTTT
15,TRBV5-1,TRBJ2-1,NA,NA,CASSLAGPEYDEQFF,TGCGCCAGCAGCTTGGCAGGGCCAGAATATGATGAGCAGTTCTTC
15,TRBV7-6,TRBJ2-5,once,TRBD2,CASSSGLAGRETQYF,TGTGCCAGCAGCTCGGGACTAGCGGGACGAGAGACCCAGTACTTC
10,TRBV20-1,TRBJ2-5,NA,NA,CSLRGETQYF,TGCAGTTTACGGGGGGAGACCCAGTACTTC
14,TRBV5-4,TRBJ2-5,NA,TRBD2,CASRRTSGQETQYF,TGTGCCAGCAGGAGGACTAGCGGCCAAGAGACCCAGTACTTC
15,TRBV19,TRBJ1-2,NA,TRBD1,CASSSGTGGDYGYTF,TGTGCCAGTAGTAGCGGGACAGGGGGCGACTATGGCTACACCTTC
13,TRBV9,TRBJ2-1,NA,NA,CASSDRIGAEQFF,TGTGCCAGCAGCGACAGGATAGGGGCCGAGCAGTTCTTC
13,TRBV24-1,TRBJ2-3,NA,NA,CATSDSSTDTQYF,TGTGCCACCAGTGATTCCTCCACAGATACGCAGTATTTT
14,TRBV28,TRBJ2-2,NA,TRBD2,CASKVAGATGELFF,TGTGCCAGCAAAGTAGCGGGAGCGACCGGGGAGCTGTTTTTT
16,TRBV9,TRBJ2-4,NA,NA,CASSPLEGEAKNIQYF,TGTGCCAGCAGCCCCCTAGAGGGCGAGGCCAAAAACATTCAGTACTTC
13,TRBV6-4,TRBJ2-1,NA,NA,CASSEGVYAEQFF,TGTGCCAGCAGTGAAGGGGTTTACGCAGAGCAGTTCTTC
15,TRBV9,TRBJ2-5,NA,NA,CASSVVGVSVETQYF,TGTGCCAGCAGCGTAGTGGGAGTATCGGTAGAGACCCAGTACTTC
15,TRBV5-1,TRBJ2-1,NA,TRBD2,CASSYASGFSGEQFF,TGCGCCAGCAGCTATGCTAGCGGGTTCTCGGGTGAGCAGTTCTTC
15,TRBV3-1/TRBV3-2,TRBJ2-3,NA,NA,CASSQGNLPRGTQYF,TGTGCCAGCAGCCAAGGAAACCTCCCACGGGGTACGCAGTATTTT
13,TRBV25-1,TRBJ1-2,few,TRBD1,CASRTGLNYGYTF,TGTGCCAGCAGGACAGGGCTTAACTATGGCTACACCTTC
15,TRBV7-2,TRBJ2-2,few,NA,CASSPYGLNTGELFF,TGTGCCAGCAGCCCCTACGGACTCAACACCGGGGAGCTGTTTTTT
17,TRBV19,TRBJ1-4,once,NA,CASSIDSRGMTNEKLFF,TGTGCCAGTAGTATAGATTCGCGGGGGATGACTAATGAAAAACTGTTTTTT
14,TRBV5-1,TRBJ1-4,NA,TRBD1,CASSWTGSNEKLFF,TGCGCCAGCAGCTGGACAGGGTCTAATGAAAAACTGTTTTTT
16,TRBV5-5,TRBJ2-3,NA,TRBD1,CASSLLPGQGPDTQYF,TGTGCCAGCAGCTTGCTCCCGGGACAGGGACCAGATACGCAGTATTTT
11,TRBV29-1,TRBJ1-1,NA,NA,CSGGRNTEAFF,TGCAGCGGCGGGAGAAACACTGAAGCTTTCTTT
16,TRBV29-1,TRBJ2-7,NA,TRBD2,CSVEDLGLAGGGEQYF,TGCAGCGTTGAAGATCTGGGACTAGCGGGGGGTGGAGAGCAGTACTTC
15,TRBV20-1,TRBJ1-2,few,NA,CSASRRGGPKDGYTF,TGCAGTGCTAGTCGTAGGGGAGGGCCCAAAGACGGCTACACCTTC
15,TRBV4-1,TRBJ2-2,NA,NA,CASSPNRVGTGELFF,TGCGCCAGCAGCCCGAACAGGGTAGGGACCGGGGAGCTGTTTTTT
15,TRBV28,TRBJ2-7,NA,NA,CASSLPPLRGLEQYF,TGTGCCAGCAGTTTACCACCTTTACGGGGTCTGGAGCAGTACTTC
15,TRBV5-6,TRBJ2-1,NA,NA,CASSPVSPPNNEQFF,TGTGCCAGCAGCCCGGTGAGCCCCCCAAATAATGAGCAGTTCTTC
13,TRBV18,TRBJ1-1,NA,NA,CASTPQANTEAFF,TGTGCCAGCACTCCCCAGGCGAACACTGAAGCTTTCTTT
14,TRBV7-2,TRBJ1-4,once,NA,CASSLAGLNEKLFF,TGTGCCAGCAGCTTAGCGGGCCTAAATGAAAAACTGTTTTTT
15,TRBV3-1/TRBV3-2,TRBJ2-1,NA,TRBD2,CASSQHGGREHEQFF,TGTGCCAGCAGCCAGCACGGCGGGAGGGAACATGAGCAGTTCTTC
15,TRBV28,TRBJ2-1,NA,NA,CASSPTAGPYNEQFF,TGTGCCAGCAGTCCCACCGCGGGTCCCTACAATGAGCAGTTCTTC